This TCR beta chain was found in a study of shared clonotypes between healthy human individuals. Notes on the study in general: Some naive CD4 clonotypes, about 5%, turned up in common across a few donors. Naive subsets generally had larger estimated richness than memory subsets.

In germline, CDR1 is SGHVS, CDR2 FNYEAQ. This CDR3 has 15 residues. Trimming cost V 5 bases and J 12 bases, with 26 bases left between them. Donors, without exception, were Caucasian adults residing in Nashville, Tennessee. The investigators split CD4+ cells into a CD45RA+ naive subset and a CD45RA-negative memory subset. Sequencing was performed with immunoSEQ multiplex PCR; in TCRdb, only in-frame clones are kept and a portion is missing. The sample holds 2.3 million or so clones; just over 90% are singletons and the top ten take about 0.41%. Comment on this clone: Its antigen is not known.

This sequence was found in a man aged 18 to 35 in good health. Some clones in this sample may be carry-over from other donors' samples. Input material: naive CD4+ T cells from PBMCs. The subset: CD45RA+ positively selected. The chain carries TRBV7-6 and TRBJ2-7; D might be TRBD2 (6 bases). Written as DNA, the CDR3 is TGTGCCAGCAGCCCCCTTCCGGGACTCCAATTTGTGAGGTACTTC. Translation: CASSPLPGLQFVRYF.